This T cell receptor (beta chain) originates from a study of cytomegalovirus exposure and HLA in healthy donors. On this clone itself: What it recognizes is unknown.

Study findings and constraints: Through in vitro validation, three CMV-associated chains were shown to be specific for CMV antigens. 150 or so TCR beta chains were listed as cytomegalovirus-associated. Reports indicated that the classifier achieved high specificity and sensitivity in diagnosing cytomegalovirus status.

The protocol was immunoSEQ multiplex PCR, while the TCRdb copy is restricted to in-frame clones and leaves out a portion. This sample has 250,000 to 400,000 clones, with approximately 86% found just once. After removal of 3 bases from V and 3 bases from J, the junction contained 8 bases not matched to a gene. Per germline, CDR1 SGHRS and CDR2 YFSETQ. This CDR3 has 17 residues. The sequence derives from a man aged 30-40 years in good health and CMV-seronegative. Sequencing was carried out using PBMCs. The rearrangement joins TRBV5-1 to TRBJ1-6; 8 positions agree with TRBD1. The CDR3 here is CASSSRQGAFYNSPLHF. CDR3 coding DNA: TGCGCCAGCAGCTCACGGCAGGGGGCTTTCTATAATTCACCCCTCCACTTT.